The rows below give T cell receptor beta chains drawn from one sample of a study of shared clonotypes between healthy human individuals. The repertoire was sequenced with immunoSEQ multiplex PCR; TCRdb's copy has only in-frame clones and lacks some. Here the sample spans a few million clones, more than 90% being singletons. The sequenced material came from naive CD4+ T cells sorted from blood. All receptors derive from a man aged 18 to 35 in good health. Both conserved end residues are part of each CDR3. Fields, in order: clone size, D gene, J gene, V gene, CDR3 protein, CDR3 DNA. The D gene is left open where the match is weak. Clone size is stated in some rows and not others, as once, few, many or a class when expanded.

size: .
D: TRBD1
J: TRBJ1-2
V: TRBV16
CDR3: CASSQIGQGSGYTF
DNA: TGTGCCAGCAGCCAAATCGGACAGGGGAGTGGCTACACCTTC

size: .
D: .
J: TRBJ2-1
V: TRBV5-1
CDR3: CASSLGTDYNEQFF
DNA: TGCGCCAGCAGCTTGGGGACGGACTACAATGAGCAGTTCTTC

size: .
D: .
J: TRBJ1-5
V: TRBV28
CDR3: CASSWDGNQPQHF
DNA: TGTGCCAGCAGCTGGGACGGCAATCAGCCCCAGCATTTT

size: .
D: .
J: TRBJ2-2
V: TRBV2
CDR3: CASTVYGNTGELFF
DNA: TGTGCCAGCACGGTGTATGGGAACACCGGGGAGCTGTTTTTT

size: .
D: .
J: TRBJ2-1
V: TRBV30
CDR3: CAWSLSGNNEQFF
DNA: TGTGCCTGGAGTTTAAGTGGCAACAATGAGCAGTTCTTC

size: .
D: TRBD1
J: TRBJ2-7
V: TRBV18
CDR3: CASSANRGPSYEQYF
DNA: TGTGCCAGCTCCGCAAACAGGGGACCCTCCTACGAGCAGTACTTC

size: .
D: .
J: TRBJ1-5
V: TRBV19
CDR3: CATETGKGQPQHF
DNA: TGTGCCACCGAGACAGGCAAAGGGCAGCCCCAGCATTTT

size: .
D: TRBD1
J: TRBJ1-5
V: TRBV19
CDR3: CASSIDGTGAQPQHF
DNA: TGTGCCAGTAGTATAGACGGGACAGGGGCACAGCCCCAGCATTTT

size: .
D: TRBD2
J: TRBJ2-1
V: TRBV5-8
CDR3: CASTPRLAGVYNEQFF
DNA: TGTGCCAGCACCCCAAGACTAGCGGGGGTATACAATGAGCAGTTCTTC

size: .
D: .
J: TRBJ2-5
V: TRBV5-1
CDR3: CASSLDLARQETQYF
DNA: TGCGCCAGCAGCTTGGATCTAGCGCGCCAAGAGACCCAGTACTTC

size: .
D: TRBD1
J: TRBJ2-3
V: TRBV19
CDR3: CASSVPGQSTDTQYF
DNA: TGTGCCAGTAGTGTACCGGGACAGAGCACAGATACGCAGTATTTT

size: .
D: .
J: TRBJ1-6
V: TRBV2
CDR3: CASTQGSAYSPLHF
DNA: TGTGCCAGCACTCAGGGGAGCGCCTATTCACCCCTCCACTTT

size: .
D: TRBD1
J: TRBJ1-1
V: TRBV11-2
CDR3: CASSAPRGADTEAFF
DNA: TGTGCCAGCAGCGCGCCCAGGGGGGCCGACACTGAAGCTTTCTTT

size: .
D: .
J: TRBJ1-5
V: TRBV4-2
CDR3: CASSQEGRNQPQHF
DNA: TGTGCCAGCAGCCAAGAGGGGAGAAATCAGCCCCAGCATTTT

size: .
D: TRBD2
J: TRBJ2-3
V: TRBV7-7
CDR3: CASSPRSGAGTDTQYF
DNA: TGTGCTAGCAGCCCTCGTAGCGGGGCGGGCACAGATACGCAGTATTTT

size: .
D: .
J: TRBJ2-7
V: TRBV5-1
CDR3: CASKLPAGSGDEQYF
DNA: TGCGCCAGCAAGCTTCCGGCAGGGTCAGGCGACGAGCAGTACTTC

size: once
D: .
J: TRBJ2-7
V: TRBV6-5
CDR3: CASSYSGLGGTEQYF
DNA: TGTGCCAGCAGTTACTCAGGACTAGGGGGGACCGAGCAGTACTTC

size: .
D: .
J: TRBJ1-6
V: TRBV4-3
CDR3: CASSPDRNSPLHF
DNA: TGCGCCAGCAGCCCGGACAGAAATTCACCCCTCCACTTT

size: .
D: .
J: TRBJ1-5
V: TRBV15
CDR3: CATSRVANKYSNQPQHF
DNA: TGTGCCACCAGCAGAGTGGCAAACAAGTATAGCAATCAGCCCCAGCATTTT

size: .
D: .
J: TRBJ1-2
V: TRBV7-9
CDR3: CASSLGMVGYGYTF
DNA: TGTGCCAGCAGCTTAGGCATGGTAGGCTATGGCTACACCTTC

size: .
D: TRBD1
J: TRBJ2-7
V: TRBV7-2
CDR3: CASSLEQGVSYEQYF
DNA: TGTGCCAGCAGCTTAGAACAGGGGGTTTCGTACGAGCAGTACTTC

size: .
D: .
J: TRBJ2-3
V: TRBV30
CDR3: CAWSLGAPDTQYF
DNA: TGTGCCTGGAGTCTCGGGGCTCCAGATACGCAGTATTTT

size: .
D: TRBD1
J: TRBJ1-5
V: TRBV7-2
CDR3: CASSKGTGWNQPQHF
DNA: TGTGCCAGCAGCAAGGGGACAGGGTGGAATCAGCCCCAGCATTTT

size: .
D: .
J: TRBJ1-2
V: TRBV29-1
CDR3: CSVEYRLRPNYGYTF
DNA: TGCAGCGTTGAATACCGCCTCCGCCCTAACTATGGCTACACCTTC

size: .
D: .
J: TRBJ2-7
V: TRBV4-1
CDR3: CASSQVRDTLYEQYF
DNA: TGCGCCAGCAGCCAAGTTCGAGACACTCTCTACGAGCAGTACTTC

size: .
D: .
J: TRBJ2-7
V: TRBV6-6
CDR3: CASSVQGHEQYF
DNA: TGTGCCAGCAGTGTACAGGGCCACGAGCAGTACTTC

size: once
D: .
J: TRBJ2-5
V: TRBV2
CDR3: CASRDTGSETQYF
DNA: TGTGCCAGCAGGGACACAGGGTCAGAGACCCAGTACTTC

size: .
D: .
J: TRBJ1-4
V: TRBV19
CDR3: CASRGLGRATNEKLFF
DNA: TGTGCCAGTAGAGGTTTAGGGAGAGCAACTAATGAAAAACTGTTTTTT

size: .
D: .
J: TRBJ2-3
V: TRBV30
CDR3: CAWSPGPGGTDTQYF
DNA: TGTGCCTGGAGTCCCGGACCAGGAGGCACAGATACGCAGTATTTT

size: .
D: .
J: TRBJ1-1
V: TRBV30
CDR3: CAWSSDNTEAFF
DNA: TGTGCCTGGAGTTCTGATAACACTGAAGCTTTCTTT

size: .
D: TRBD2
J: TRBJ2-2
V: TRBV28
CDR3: CASSLWGLAGPGELFF
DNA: TGTGCCAGCAGTTTATGGGGCCTAGCGGGGCCCGGGGAGCTGTTTTTT

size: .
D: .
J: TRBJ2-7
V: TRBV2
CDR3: CASSAYLYEQYF
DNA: TGTGCCAGCAGCGCCTATCTTTACGAGCAGTACTTC

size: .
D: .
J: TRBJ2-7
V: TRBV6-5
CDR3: CASSPWINYEQYF
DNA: TGTGCCAGCAGCCCCTGGATAAATTACGAGCAGTACTTC

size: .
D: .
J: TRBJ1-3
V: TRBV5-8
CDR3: CASSYGNAGQGNTIYF
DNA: TGTGCCAGCAGCTACGGAAATGCGGGGCAGGGAAACACCATATATTTT

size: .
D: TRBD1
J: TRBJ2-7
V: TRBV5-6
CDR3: CASNINRGPSSYEQYF
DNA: TGTGCCAGCAACATAAACAGGGGGCCGAGCTCCTACGAGCAGTACTTC

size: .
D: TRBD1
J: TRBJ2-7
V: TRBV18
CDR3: CASSLGEGASYEQYF
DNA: TGTGCCAGCTCACTTGGAGAGGGGGCTTCCTACGAGCAGTACTTC

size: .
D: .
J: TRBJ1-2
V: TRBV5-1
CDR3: CASAQGSLYGYTF
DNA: TGCGCCAGCGCCCAGGGGTCCCTCTATGGCTACACCTTC

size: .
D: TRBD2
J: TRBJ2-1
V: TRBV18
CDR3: CASSQGLAGGNEQFF
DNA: TGTGCCAGCTCGCAAGGACTAGCGGGGGGGAATGAGCAGTTCTTC

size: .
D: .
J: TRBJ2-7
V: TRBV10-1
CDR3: CASSDPGSRQYF
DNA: TGCGCCAGCAGTGACCCGGGATCCAGGCAGTACTTC

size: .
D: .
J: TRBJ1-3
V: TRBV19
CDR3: CASRHVGVGNTIYF
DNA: TGTGCCAGTCGCCATGTGGGAGTCGGAAACACCATATATTTT

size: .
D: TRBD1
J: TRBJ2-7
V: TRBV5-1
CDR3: CASRPTALRQGTYEQYF
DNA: TGCGCCAGCAGGCCTACAGCCCTCAGACAGGGTACGTACGAGCAGTACTTC

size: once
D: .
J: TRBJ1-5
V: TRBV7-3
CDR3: CASSPTESNQPQHF
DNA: TGTGCCAGCAGCCCGACAGAGTCCAATCAGCCCCAGCATTTT